The present TCR beta chain was sequenced within a study of response to subunit inactivated influenza vaccine. General study points: Authors suggested each seasonal influenza vaccination recruits few new T cells.

This clonotype was seen ten or more times. Its target is unknown. The CDR3 spans 12 residues. Germline V lookup: CDR1 ENHRY, CDR2 SYGVKD. The ends were cut back, 4 bases at V and 6 bases at J, with 6 bases in the middle. In TCRdb, the RT-PCR reads were re-called with MiXCR into one record per CDR3 protein. The sample consists of under 550,000 distinct CDR3 sequences, less than 10% of them appearing once. The chain couples TRBV10-3 to TRBJ2-2; D is ambiguous. The receptor comes from a man between 50 and 75 years old who received an inactivated influenza vaccine. This material consisted of PBMCs from blood, taken 23 months after vaccination. CDR3 amino acids: CAISGQPGELFF. Here the CDR3 DNA reads TGTGCCATCAGTGGGCAGCCCGGGGAGCTGTTTTTT.